This T cell receptor (beta chain) was found in a study of cytomegalovirus exposure and HLA in healthy donors. General study findings and limits: Some TCR beta chains (roughly 150 of them) were listed as cytomegalovirus-associated. For cytomegalovirus status, the classifier reportedly gave diagnoses with high specificity and sensitivity.

Unmatched junction bases numbered 5, after V lost 1 base and J lost 3 bases. Germline assignment: CDR1 MNHNS and CDR2 SASEGT. This CDR3 is 16 amino acids long. For this clone: Its antigen is as yet unknown.

The protocol was immunoSEQ multiplex PCR, while the TCRdb copy is restricted to in-frame clones and leaves out a portion. The sample carries under 250,000 clones, 80% to 90% recorded once. This clonotype originated in a woman in her thirties in good health and CMV-seronegative. V and J are TRBV6-1 and TRBJ2-7, with 11 bases aligning to TRBD2. Sequenced: PBMCs. The CDR3 reads CASSEGPLAGVYEQYF. CDR3 nucleotides: TGTGCCAGCAGTGAAGGACCACTAGCGGGAGTCTACGAGCAGTACTTC.